These T cell receptor beta chains were read from a single sample in a study of blood T cells in healthy people across ages. One entry per CDR3 protein results from TCRdb running MiXCR on the 5' RACE reads. The data contain about 720,000 distinct CDR3 sequences, 22% of them singletons. The sequenced material came from blood. The receptors were sampled from an older man in good health. Both conserved end residues are part of each CDR3. Fields, in order: J gene, V gene, D gene, clone size, CDR3 protein, CDR3 DNA. The D gene is left open where the match is weak. Only some rows state a clone size, as once, few, many or a class for expanded clones.

TRBJ2-3 TRBV12-3/TRBV12-4 . few CASSPRGRGPTDTQYF TGTGCCAGCAGTCCCCGTGGGCGGGGGCCCACAGATACGCAGTATTTT
TRBJ2-5 TRBV7-2 TRBD2 . CTSSPAVGEGKTQYF TGTACCAGCAGTCCTGCAGTGGGGGAGGGAAAGACCCAGTACTTC
TRBJ1-1 TRBV6-1 TRBD1 few CASRRSGTGGGTEAFF TGTGCCAGCAGGAGATCCGGGACAGGGGGAGGCACTGAAGCTTTCTTT
TRBJ2-7 TRBV10-3 . many CAISEGYEQYF TGTGCCATCAGTGAAGGGTACGAGCAGTACTTC
TRBJ2-5 TRBV6-5 . . CASRESGNYRGQYF TGTGCCAGCAGGGAGAGTGGAAACTATAGGGGGCAGTACTTC
TRBJ2-5 TRBV12-3/TRBV12-4 . few CASSFGLSGARETQYF TGTGCCAGCAGTTTTGGTTTATCGGGGGCGCGGGAGACCCAGTACTTC
TRBJ2-3 TRBV30 TRBD2 few CAWSRPGGPDTQYF TGTGCCTGGAGTCGGCCGGGAGGGCCCGATACGCAGTATTTT
TRBJ1-5 TRBV12-3/TRBV12-4 . once CASSFAGEFNQPQHF TGTGCCAGCAGTTTTGCGGGGGAATTCAATCAGCCCCAGCATTTT
TRBJ2-7 TRBV20-1 . . CSARVPGTAYEQYF TGCAGTGCTAGAGTTCCTGGCACAGCCTACGAGCAGTACTTC
TRBJ1-6 TRBV20-1 . . CSARASQGGNDNSPLHF TGCAGTGCTAGGGCTTCACAGGGTGGGAATGATAATTCACCCCTCCACTTT
TRBJ2-1 TRBV11-2 TRBD2 many CASSSARGLAGDNEQFF TGTGCCAGCAGCTCCGCCCGGGGACTAGCGGGGGATAATGAGCAGTTCTTC
TRBJ1-2 TRBV7-3 . . CASSPDGGLGGYTF TGTGCCAGCAGCCCGGACGGGGGGCTAGGAGGCTACACCTTC
TRBJ2-5 TRBV29-1 . . CSGAEFGQETQYF TGCAGCGGGGCCGAGTTCGGACAAGAGACCCAGTACTTC
TRBJ2-3 TRBV4-2 TRBD2 few CASSPEAGGLTDTRYF TGTGCCAGCAGCCCTGAAGCGGGGGGCCTCACAGATACGCGGTATTTT
TRBJ2-5 TRBV30 TRBD1 . CALDRGRGEETQYF TGTGCCCTCGACAGGGGGCGGGGAGAGGAGACCCAGTACTTC
TRBJ2-1 TRBV7-6 TRBD1 . CASSSGQGRQAYNEQFF TGTGCCAGCAGCTCGGGACAGGGGAGGCAGGCCTACAATGAGCAGTTCTTC
TRBJ2-4 TRBV5-1 TRBD2 . CASSLLRREGIQYF TGCGCCAGCAGCTTATTAAGAAGGGAGGGCATTCAGTACTTC
TRBJ2-5 TRBV7-2 . few CASSSRGWGPSQETQYF TGTGCCAGCAGCTCCCGGGGGTGGGGCCCAAGCCAAGAGACCCAGTACTTC
TRBJ2-1 TRBV6-2/TRBV6-3 TRBD2 . CASTAAGGNNEQFF TGTGCCAGCACCGCAGCGGGGGGGAACAATGAGCAGTTCTTC
TRBJ1-6 TRBV9 . . CASTQRGSDSPLHF TGTGCCAGCACACAGCGAGGGAGTGATTCACCCCTCCACTTT
TRBJ1-4 TRBV7-2 TRBD1 . CASSLTDRGELEKLFF TGTGCCAGCAGCTTAACCGACAGGGGCGAGTTGGAAAAACTGTTTTTT
TRBJ1-2 TRBV15 . . CATSRYGASRDGYTF TGTGCCACCAGCAGATACGGAGCGTCCAGGGATGGCTACACCTTC
TRBJ1-5 TRBV20-1 . few CSAGGSPTWQPQHF TGCAGTGCTGGGGGGTCTCCGACTTGGCAGCCCCAGCATTTT
TRBJ1-2 TRBV6-6 . . CASSPGQGVRANYGYTF TGTGCCAGCTCCCCTGGGCAGGGTGTTCGTGCTAACTATGGCTACACCTTC
TRBJ2-2 TRBV7-7 . . CASERVGGGELFF TGTGCCAGCGAACGTGTGGGAGGCGGGGAGCTGTTTTTT
TRBJ1-2 TRBV3-1 . few CASTLRGYGYTF TGTGCCAGCACCCTAAGAGGCTATGGCTACACCTTC
TRBJ1-2 TRBV29-1 TRBD1 few CSVATDRDYGYTF TGCAGCGTTGCAACCGACAGGGACTATGGCTACACCTTC
TRBJ1-1 TRBV18 . . CTSSPPVSSAEAFF TGTACCAGCTCACCACCGGTTTCCTCGGCTGAAGCTTTCTTT
TRBJ2-1 TRBV7-2 . . CASSFYGSFNEQFF TGTGCCAGCAGTTTCTATGGGAGTTTCAATGAGCAGTTCTTC
TRBJ1-1 TRBV20-1 . . CSARDSGTYTEALF TGCAGTGCTAGAGATAGCGGGACCTACACTGAAGCTTTGTTT
TRBJ2-1 TRBV7-9 TRBD1 many CASSLAWDREPREQFF TGTGCCAGCAGCTTAGCTTGGGACAGGGAGCCACGGGAGCAGTTCTTC
TRBJ2-1 TRBV12-3/TRBV12-4 TRBD2 . CAGSLSREGPYNEQFF TGTGCCGGCAGTTTATCGCGGGAGGGCCCCTACAATGAGCAGTTCTTC
TRBJ1-1 TRBV7-9 . few CASSLERFRFEAFF TGTGCCAGCAGCTTAGAGCGGTTTCGATTTGAAGCTTTCTTT
TRBJ2-2 TRBV29-1 . . CSVPHGMGTGELFF TGCAGCGTTCCCCACGGGATGGGCACCGGGGAGCTGTTTTTT
TRBJ1-4 TRBV5-1 TRBD1 . CASRDRDRGFNEKLFF TGCGCCAGCAGGGACCGGGACAGGGGGTTTAATGAAAAACTGTTTTTT
TRBJ2-3 TRBV6-6 TRBD2 few CASQPRPPSGGYTQYF TGTGCCAGCCAACCCCGGCCCCCTAGCGGGGGTTATACGCAGTATTTT
TRBJ2-3 TRBV20-1 . . CSARDTTDTQYF TGCAGTGCTAGGGACACCACAGATACGCAGTATTTT
TRBJ2-4 TRBV7-2 . few CASSPTVLAKNIQYF TGTGCCAGCAGCCCAACAGTCCTAGCCAAAAACATTCAGTACTTC
TRBJ2-4 TRBV28 TRBD1 few CASSYAGQGTKNIQYF TGTGCCAGCAGTTATGCGGGACAGGGGACCAAAAACATTCAGTACTTC
TRBJ2-2 TRBV25-1 TRBD2 . CASSGTPTSGPIYTGELFF TGTGCCAGCAGTGGGACACCGACTAGCGGGCCAATCTACACCGGGGAGCTGTTTTTT
TRBJ2-2 TRBV20-1 TRBD2 few CSAVTSGRSFGGELFF TGCAGTGCTGTGACTAGCGGGAGGTCATTTGGCGGGGAGCTGTTTTTT
TRBJ2-7 TRBV5-1 TRBD1 . CASSIPGTGVDEHYF TGCGCCAGCAGCATACCCGGGACAGGGGTGGACGAGCACTACTTC
TRBJ2-5 TRBV29-1 . many CSAQIPGVETQYF TGCAGCGCCCAGATCCCCGGGGTAGAGACCCAGTACTTC
TRBJ2-7 TRBV4-1 . many CASSQDGAYEQYF TGCGCCAGCAGCCAAGATGGTGCCTACGAGCAGTACTTC
TRBJ1-5 TRBV25-1 . few CASSLGGQHSNQPQHF TGTGCCAGCAGTCTAGGAGGACAGCATAGCAATCAGCCCCAGCATTTT
TRBJ2-1 TRBV7-3 TRBD2 few CASSLGGLAGLGNEQFF TGTGCCAGCAGCTTAGGGGGTTTAGCGGGATTGGGGAATGAGCAGTTCTTC
TRBJ2-3 TRBV7-9 . few CASSLYHHSPTDTQYF TGTGCCAGCAGCTTATACCACCACTCGCCCACAGATACGCAGTATTTT
TRBJ2-3 TRBV9 . few CASSVEGGEADTQYF TGCGCCAGCAGCGTAGAAGGAGGGGAGGCAGATACGCAGTATTTT
TRBJ1-2 TRBV7-2 . few CASSLARQGSLTGHGYTF TGTGCCAGCAGCTTAGCGAGGCAGGGGTCCCTAACTGGTCATGGCTACACCTTC
TRBJ2-2 TRBV7-2 TRBD2 few CASSPTSGRTGELFF TGTGCCAGCAGCCCGACTAGCGGGAGGACCGGGGAGCTGTTTTTT
TRBJ1-1 TRBV12-3/TRBV12-4 . few CASSFLGGAFF TGTGCCAGCAGTTTTTTGGGGGGAGCTTTCTTT
TRBJ2-3 TRBV5-8 . many CASRAGDTQYF TGTGCCAGCAGGGCAGGGGATACGCAGTATTTT